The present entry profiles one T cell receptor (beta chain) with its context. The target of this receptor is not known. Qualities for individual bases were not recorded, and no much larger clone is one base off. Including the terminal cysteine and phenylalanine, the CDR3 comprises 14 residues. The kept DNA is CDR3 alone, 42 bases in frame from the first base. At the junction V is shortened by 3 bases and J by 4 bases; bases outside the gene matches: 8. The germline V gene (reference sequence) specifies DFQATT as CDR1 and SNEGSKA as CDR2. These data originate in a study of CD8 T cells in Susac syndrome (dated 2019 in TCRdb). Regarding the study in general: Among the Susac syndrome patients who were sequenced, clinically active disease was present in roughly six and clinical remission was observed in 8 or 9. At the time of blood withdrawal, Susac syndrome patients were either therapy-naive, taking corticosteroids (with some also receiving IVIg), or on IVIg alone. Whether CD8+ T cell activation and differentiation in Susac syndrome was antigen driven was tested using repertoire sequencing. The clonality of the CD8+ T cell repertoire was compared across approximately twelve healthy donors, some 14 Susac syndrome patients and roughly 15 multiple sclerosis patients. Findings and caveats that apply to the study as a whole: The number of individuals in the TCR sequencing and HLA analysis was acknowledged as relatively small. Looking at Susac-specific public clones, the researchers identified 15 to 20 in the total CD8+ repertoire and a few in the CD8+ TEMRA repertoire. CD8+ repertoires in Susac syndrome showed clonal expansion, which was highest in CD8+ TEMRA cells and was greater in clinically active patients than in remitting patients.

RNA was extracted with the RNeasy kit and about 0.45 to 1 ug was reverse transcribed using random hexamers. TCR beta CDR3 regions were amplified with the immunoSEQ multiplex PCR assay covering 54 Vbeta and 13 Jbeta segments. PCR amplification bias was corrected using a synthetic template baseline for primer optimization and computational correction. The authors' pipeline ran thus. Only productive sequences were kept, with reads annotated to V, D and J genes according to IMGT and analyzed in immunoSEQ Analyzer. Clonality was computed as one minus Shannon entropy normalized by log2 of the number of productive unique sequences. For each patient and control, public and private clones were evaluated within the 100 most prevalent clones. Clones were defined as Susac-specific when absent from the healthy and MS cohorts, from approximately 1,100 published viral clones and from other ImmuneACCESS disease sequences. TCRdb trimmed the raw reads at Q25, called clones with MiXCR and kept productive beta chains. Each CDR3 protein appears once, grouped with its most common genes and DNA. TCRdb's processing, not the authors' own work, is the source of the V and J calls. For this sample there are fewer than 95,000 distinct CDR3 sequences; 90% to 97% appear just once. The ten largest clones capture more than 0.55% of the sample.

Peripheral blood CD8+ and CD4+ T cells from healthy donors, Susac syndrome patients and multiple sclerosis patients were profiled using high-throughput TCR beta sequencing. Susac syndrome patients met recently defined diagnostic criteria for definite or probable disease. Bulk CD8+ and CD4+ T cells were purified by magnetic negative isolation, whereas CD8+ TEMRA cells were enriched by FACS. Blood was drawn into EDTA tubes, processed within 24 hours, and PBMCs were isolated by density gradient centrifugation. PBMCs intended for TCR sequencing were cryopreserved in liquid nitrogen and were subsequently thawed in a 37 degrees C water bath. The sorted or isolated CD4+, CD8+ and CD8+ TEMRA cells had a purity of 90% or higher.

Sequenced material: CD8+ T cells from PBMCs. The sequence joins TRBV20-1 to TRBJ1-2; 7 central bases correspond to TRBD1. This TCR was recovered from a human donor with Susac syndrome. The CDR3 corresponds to CSASSTGTAYGYTF. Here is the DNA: TGCAGTGCTAGTTCAACCGGGACAGCCTATGGCTACACCTTC.